This T cell receptor beta chain was captured by sequencing in a study of beta chain features in type 1 diabetes. All of the isolated RNA was reverse transcribed, so expressed TCRB transcripts were sequenced. Here immunoSEQ multiplex PCR was the method, and the copy in TCRdb shows in-frame clones only, minus some. The sample carries fewer than 900,000 clones, roughly a sixth recorded once. One heparinised blood draw averaging about 116 mL was given by each donor. Each sorted population was over 95% pure. Germline V gene sequence: CDR1 SNHLY, CDR2 FYNNEI. This CDR3 comprises 13 residues. Trimming cost V 3 bases and J 11 bases, with 16 bases left between them.

The sample taken for sequencing was naive CD4+ T cells from blood. The sequence was obtained from a woman aged 18-29 years in good health. The chain couples TRBV2 to TRBJ1-1; D not resolved. CDR3 protein: CASSDTGLEAAFF. CDR3 nucleotides: TGTGCCAGCAGTGATACCGGGTTAGAGGCTGCTTTCTTT.